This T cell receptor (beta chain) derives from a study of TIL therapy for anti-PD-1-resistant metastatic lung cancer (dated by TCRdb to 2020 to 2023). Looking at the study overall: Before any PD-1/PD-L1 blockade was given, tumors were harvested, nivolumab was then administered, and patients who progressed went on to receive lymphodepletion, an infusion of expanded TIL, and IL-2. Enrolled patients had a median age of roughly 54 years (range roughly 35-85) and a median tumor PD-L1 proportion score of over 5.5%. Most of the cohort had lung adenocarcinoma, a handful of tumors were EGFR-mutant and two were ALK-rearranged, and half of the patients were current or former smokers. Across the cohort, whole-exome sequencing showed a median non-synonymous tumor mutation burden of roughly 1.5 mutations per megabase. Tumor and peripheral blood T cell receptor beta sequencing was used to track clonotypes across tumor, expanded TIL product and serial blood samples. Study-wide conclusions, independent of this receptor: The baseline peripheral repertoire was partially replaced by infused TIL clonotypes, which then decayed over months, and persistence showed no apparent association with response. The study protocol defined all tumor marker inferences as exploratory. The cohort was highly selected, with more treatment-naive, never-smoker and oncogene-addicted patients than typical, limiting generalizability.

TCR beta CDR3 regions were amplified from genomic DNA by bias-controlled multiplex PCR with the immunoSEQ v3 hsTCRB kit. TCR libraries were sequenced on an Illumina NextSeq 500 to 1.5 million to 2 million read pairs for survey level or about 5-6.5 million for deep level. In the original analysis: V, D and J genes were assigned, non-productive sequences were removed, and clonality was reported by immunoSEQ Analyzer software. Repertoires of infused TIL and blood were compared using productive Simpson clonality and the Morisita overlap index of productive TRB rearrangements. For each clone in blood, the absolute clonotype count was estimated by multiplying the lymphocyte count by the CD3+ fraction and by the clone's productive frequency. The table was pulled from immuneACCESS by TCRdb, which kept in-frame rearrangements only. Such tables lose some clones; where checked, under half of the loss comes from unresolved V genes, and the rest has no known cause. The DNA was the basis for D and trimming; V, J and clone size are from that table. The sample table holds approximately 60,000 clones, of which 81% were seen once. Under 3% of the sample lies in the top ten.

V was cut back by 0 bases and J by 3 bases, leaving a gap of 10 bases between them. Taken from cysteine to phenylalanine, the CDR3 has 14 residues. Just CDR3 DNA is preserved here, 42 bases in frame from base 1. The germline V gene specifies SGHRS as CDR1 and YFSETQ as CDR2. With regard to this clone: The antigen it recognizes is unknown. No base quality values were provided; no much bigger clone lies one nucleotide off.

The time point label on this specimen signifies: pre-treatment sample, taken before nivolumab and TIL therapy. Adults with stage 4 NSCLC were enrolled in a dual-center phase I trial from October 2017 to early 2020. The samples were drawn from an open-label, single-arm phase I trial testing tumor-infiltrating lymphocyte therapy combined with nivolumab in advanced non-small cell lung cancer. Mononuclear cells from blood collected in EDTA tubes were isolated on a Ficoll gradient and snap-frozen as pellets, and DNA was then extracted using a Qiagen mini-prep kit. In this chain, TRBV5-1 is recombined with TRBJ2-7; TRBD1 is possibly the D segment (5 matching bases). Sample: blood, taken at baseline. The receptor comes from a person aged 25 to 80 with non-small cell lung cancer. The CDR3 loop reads CASSLVAGYYEQYF. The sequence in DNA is TGCGCCAGCAGCTTGGTGGCAGGGTACTACGAGCAGTACTTC.